These 15 T cell receptor beta chains were all obtained from the same sample, sequenced in a study of OX40 agonist ivuxolimab in advanced cancers. Clones were sequenced by immunoSEQ multiplex PCR, and TCRdb holds only the in-frame ones, with some missing. The sample contains approximately 32,000 clones, more than 70% of which appear only once. The specimen was CD4+ or CD8+ T cells sorted from blood, collected in a trial of the OX40 agonist ivuxolimab. The receptors come from an adult with an advanced solid tumor such as melanoma, head and neck, liver or kidney cancer.

The gene calls are TRBV6-6 and TRBJ1-1; D gene unclear. Trimming pared 6 bases from V and 0 bases from J, leaving 8 bases between. Germline V CDR1 and CDR2: MNHNY, SVGAGI (reference sequence). The CDR3 covers 13 residues. The CDR3 reads CASRIQVNTEAFF. CDR3 DNA sequence: TGTGCCAGCAGGATTCAGGTGAACACTGAAGCTTTCTTT.

The J gene is TRBJ2-1, the V gene TRBV7-3; tentatively, D is TRBD1 or TRBD2 (5 bases each). The CDR3 consists of 13 residues. V lost 5 bases to trimming and J lost 8 bases, with 13 bases between them. Germline CDR1 and CDR2: SGHTA and FQGTGA. CDR3 nucleotides: TGTGCCAGCAGCCTACCTCCGGGACATGAGCAGTTCTTC. This encodes CASSLPPGHEQFF.

This clone occurred a few times. The V and J genes are TRBV27 and TRBJ1-4; D is unresolved. Germline lookup yields CDR1 MNHEY and CDR2 SMNVEV (reference sequence). The CDR3 has 14 residues. The V gene lost 8 bases and the J gene lost 0 bases, with 10 bases spanning the gap. The CDR3 loop is CASGLQATNEKLFF. DNA for the CDR3: TGTGCCAGCGGCCTTCAGGCAACTAATGAAAAACTGTTTTTT.

V usage is TRBV28 and J usage is TRBJ2-1; TRBD2 agrees at 11 bases. J was trimmed by 3 bases and V by 5 bases; bases with no gene match: 6. CDR3 length equals 16 residues. CDR1 MDHEN and CDR2 SYDVKM come from the germline V gene. CDR3 region: CASSVLAGEYYNEQFF. The CDR3, as DNA: TGTGCCAGCAGTGTACTAGCGGGAGAATACTACAATGAGCAGTTCTTC.

V usage is TRBV6-5 and J usage is TRBJ2-7, with a possible D match to TRBD1 (6 bases). CDR1 is MNHEY and CDR2 is SVGAGI in the germline V gene. Trimming shortened V by 2 bases and J by 0 bases, and 8 bases separated the two germline ends. CDR3 length equals 14 residues. The CDR3 reads CASSYEGDSYEQYF. CDR3 DNA sequence: TGTGCCAGCAGTTACGAGGGGGACTCCTACGAGCAGTACTTC.

The J gene is TRBJ2-7, the V gene TRBV7-9, with D uncertain. Looked up from germline, CDR1 is SEHNR and CDR2 is FQNEAQ (reference sequence). The CDR3 runs 11 residues. Trimming took 6 bases from V and 2 from J, leaving 5 bases between them. CDR3: CASSPAYEQYF. The CDR3 coding sequence is TGTGCCAGCAGTCCCGCCTACGAGCAGTACTTC.

This chain connects TRBV6-1 to TRBJ1-2; 8 positions agree with TRBD1. Trimming took 6 bases from V and 6 from J; bases not matched to a gene: 6. Germline CDR1 and CDR2: MNHNS and SASEGT. This CDR3 spans 13 amino acids. DNA for the CDR3: TGTGCCAGCAGGGACAGGGTGGTGGATGGCTACACCTTC. Translating it yields CASRDRVVDGYTF.

The chain joins TRBV7-2 to TRBJ2-3; 11 nucleotides align to TRBD2. Germline loops: CDR1 SGHTA, CDR2 FQGNSA. The V segment lost 5 bases and the J segment 5 bases; nucleotides outside the gene matches: 12. This CDR3 spans 17 amino acids. CDR3 in DNA: TGTGCCAGCAGCCTCCGCTGGACTAGCGGGTTGGGAGATACGCAGTATTTT. Amino acids: CASSLRWTSGLGDTQYF.

V and J are TRBV19 and TRBJ2-2; 7 nucleotides line up with TRBD1. This CDR3 is 15 amino acids long. After removal of 7 bases from V and 4 bases from J, the junction contained 9 bases not matched to a gene. Germline CDR1 reads LNHDA; CDR2 reads SQIVND (reference sequence). CDR3 coding DNA: TGTGCCAGTACTTTATGGACAGGACTCACCGGGGAGCTGTTTTTT. Translating it yields CASTLWTGLTGELFF.

This clone was seen only once. The CDR3 DNA reads TGTGCCAGCAGTGAAGGCCAGTCTGAAGCTTTCTTT. It translates to CASSEGQSEAFF. The chain couples TRBV2 to TRBJ1-1; D uncertain. Germline CDR1 SNHLY, CDR2 FYNNEI. Trimming pared 1 base from V and 6 bases from J, leaving 6 bases between. This CDR3 comprises 12 residues. The full variable domain, in which reference TRBV2 and TRBJ1-1 provide the parts outside the CDR3, is EPEVTQTPSHQVTQMGQEVILRCVPISNHLYFYWYRQILGQKVEFLVSFYNNEISEKSEIFDDQFSVERPDGSNFTLKIRSTKLEDSAMYFCASSEGQSEAFFGQGTRLTVV.

The chain links TRBV29-1 to TRBJ2-2; no clear D gene. The CDR3 consists of 13 residues. V shed 5 bases and J shed 0 bases, with 7 bases lying between them. Per germline, CDR1 SQVTM and CDR2 ANQGSEA. CDR3 in DNA: TGCAGCGTTCCCGGAACGAACACCGGGGAGCTGTTTTTT. Its translation is CSVPGTNTGELFF.

This clone was recorded once. The chain combines TRBV20-1 with TRBJ2-7; TRBD2 is a possible D gene (5 bases). The CDR3 is 11 residues long. Germline V lookup: CDR1 DFQATT, CDR2 SNEGSKA (reference sequence). The CDR3 nucleotides are TGCAGAATCCTTCGCGGAGGCGAGCAGTACTTC. Amino acid sequence: CRILRGGEQYF.

This sequence joins TRBV19 and TRBJ1-1; D uncertain. CDR3 length equals 16 residues. V dropped 7 bases and J dropped 1 base, with 19 bases sitting between them. CDR1 LNHDA and CDR2 SQIVND come from the germline V gene (reference sequence). The CDR3 bases are TGTGCCAGTACCAGGCTGAGGGCGGCAGCGAACACTGAAGCTTTCTTT. This encodes CASTRLRAAANTEAFF.

V usage is TRBV7-2 and J usage is TRBJ1-1; maybe TRBD1 (5 bases). Trimming shortened V by 5 bases and J by 1 base, and 8 bases separated the two germline ends. The germline gives CDR1 SGHTA, CDR2 FQGNSA. The CDR3 length is 13 residues. The CDR3 reads CASSQGQNTEAFF. CDR3 DNA: TGTGCCAGCAGCCAAGGACAGAACACTGAAGCTTTCTTT. Together with reference TRBV7-2 and TRBJ1-1, the CDR3 gives the full variable domain: GAGVSQSPSNKVTEKGKDVELRCDPISGHTALYWYRQSLGQGLEFLIYFQGNSAPDKSGLPSDRFSAERTGGSVSTLTIQRTQQEDSAVYLCASSQGQNTEAFFGQGTRLTVV.

In DNA, the CDR3 is TGTGCCAGCAGCTTAATGACAGGGGCAAGGAGTCCGAACACTGAAGCTTTCTTT. Translating gives CASSLMTGARSPNTEAFF. V and J are TRBV7-6 and TRBJ1-1, with 8 bases identical to TRBD1. This CDR3 has 18 amino acids. Trimming took 2 bases from V and 1 from J; bases not matched to a gene: 12. From germline, CDR1 is SGHVS and CDR2 FNYEAQ.